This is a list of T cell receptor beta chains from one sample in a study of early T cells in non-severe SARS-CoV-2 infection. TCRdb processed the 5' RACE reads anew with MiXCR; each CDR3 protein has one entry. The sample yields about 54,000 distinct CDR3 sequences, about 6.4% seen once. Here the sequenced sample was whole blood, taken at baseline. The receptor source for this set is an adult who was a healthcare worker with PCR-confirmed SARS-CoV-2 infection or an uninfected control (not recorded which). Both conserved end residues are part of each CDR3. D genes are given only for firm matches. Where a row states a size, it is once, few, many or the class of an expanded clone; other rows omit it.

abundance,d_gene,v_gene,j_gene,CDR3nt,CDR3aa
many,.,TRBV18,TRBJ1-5,TGTGCCAGCTCAGGGGAAACCCAGCCCCAGCATTTT,CASSGETQPQHF
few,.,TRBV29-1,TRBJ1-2,TGCAGCGTTGAAGATCGGGACGAGGGTCGGAGCTATGGCTACACCTTC,CSVEDRDEGRSYGYTF
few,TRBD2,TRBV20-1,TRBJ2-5,TGCAGTGCTCACGACGCGGGACTAGTAACGGAGACCCAGTACTTC,CSAHDAGLVTETQYF
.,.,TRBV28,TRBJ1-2,TGTGCCTCCGTGGGATTTAACTATGGCTACACCTTC,CASVGFNYGYTF
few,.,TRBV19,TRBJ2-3,TGTGCCAGTAGTATAACGTCCGACGGGGCAGATACGCAGTATTTT,CASSITSDGADTQYF
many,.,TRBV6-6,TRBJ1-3,TGTGCCAGCAGTTCCGACGACAGCCGAAACACCATATATTTT,CASSSDDSRNTIYF
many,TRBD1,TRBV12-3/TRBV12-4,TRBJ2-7,TGTGCCAGCAGAAGGGGACAGGGCCTACTCGAGCAGTACTTC,CASRRGQGLLEQYF
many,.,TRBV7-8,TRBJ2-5,TGTGCCAGCAGCGTAAAGGAACCGAGGAGGGTGGAGACCCAGTACTTC,CASSVKEPRRVETQYF
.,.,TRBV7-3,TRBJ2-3,TGTGCCAGCAGCCTGGCCAGCGACCCCACAGATACGCAGTATTTT,CASSLASDPTDTQYF
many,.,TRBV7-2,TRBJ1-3,TGTGCCAGCAGCCAAGGGTCCAGCTCTGAAAACACCATATATTTT,CASSQGSSSENTIYF
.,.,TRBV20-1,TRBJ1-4,TGCAGTGCTAGAGATCAGCGGTCCAATGAAAAACTGTTTTTT,CSARDQRSNEKLFF
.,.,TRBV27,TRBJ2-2,TGTGCCAGCAGCCAGGACGGAGGGGAGCTGTTTTTT,CASSQDGGELFF
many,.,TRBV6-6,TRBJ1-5,TGTGCCAGCAGTTACCCTCAGGGCACGTATAGCAATCAGCCCCAGCATTTT,CASSYPQGTYSNQPQHF
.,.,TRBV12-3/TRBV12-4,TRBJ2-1,TGTGCCAGCAGTCACTCTCCCTACAATGAGCAGTTCTTC,CASSHSPYNEQFF
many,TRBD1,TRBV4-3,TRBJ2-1,TGCGCCAGCAGCCCTCGGACAGGGGGTCCCTACAATGAGCAGTTCTTC,CASSPRTGGPYNEQFF
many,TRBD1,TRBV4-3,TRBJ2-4,TGCGCCAGCAGCCAAGCCAAGACAGGGGGTAGAAACATTCAGTACTTC,CASSQAKTGGRNIQYF
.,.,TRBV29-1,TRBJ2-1,TGCAGCGTTGCCCGGGCTGGGAATGAGCAGTTCTTC,CSVARAGNEQFF
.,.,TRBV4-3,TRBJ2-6,TGCGCCAGCAGCCCCTACGGGGACTCTGGGGCCAACGTCCTGACTTTC,CASSPYGDSGANVLTF
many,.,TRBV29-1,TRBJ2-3,TGCAGCGTCAGGCGGCCCAAACGGCCCCTCGCGCAGTATTTT,CSVRRPKRPLAQYF
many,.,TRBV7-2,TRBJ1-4,TGTGCCAGCAGCTTAGGGACCGCTTCTAATGAAAAACTGTTTTTT,CASSLGTASNEKLFF
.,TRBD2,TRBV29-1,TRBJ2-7,TGCAGCGTGGGACTAGCGGGACCCACCTACGAGCAGTACTTC,CSVGLAGPTYEQYF
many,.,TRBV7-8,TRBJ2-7,TGTGCCAGCAGCCGAGCGAGGCAGACCTACGAGCAGTACTTC,CASSRARQTYEQYF
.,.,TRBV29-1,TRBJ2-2,TGCAGCTTTACGAGACAGTCCACCGGGGAGCTGTTTTTT,CSFTRQSTGELFF
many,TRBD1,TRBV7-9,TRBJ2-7,TGTGCCAGCAGCTTAGGGACAGGGCAGAGTGGGCAGTACTTC,CASSLGTGQSGQYF
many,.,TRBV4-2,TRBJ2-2,TGTGCCAGCAGCCAAGGGGAAAACTCCCAAGGCACCGGGGAGCTGTTTTTT,CASSQGENSQGTGELFF
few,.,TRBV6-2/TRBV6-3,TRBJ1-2,TGTGCCAGCAGTTACTCGGGGGAGTACGGGGGCTACACCTTC,CASSYSGEYGGYTF
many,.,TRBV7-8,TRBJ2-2,TGTGCCAGCAGCACACACACCGGGGAGCTGTTTTTT,CASSTHTGELFF
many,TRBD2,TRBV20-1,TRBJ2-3,TGCAGTGCTAGAGGACTAGCGGGGGCCGGGTTTAATACGCAGTATTTT,CSARGLAGAGFNTQYF
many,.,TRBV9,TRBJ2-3,TGTGCCAGCAGCGTAGATGGCAGTGCTGCTGGTACGCAGTATTTT,CASSVDGSAAGTQYF
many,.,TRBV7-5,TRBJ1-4,.,CISVPEAGPTENEKLFF
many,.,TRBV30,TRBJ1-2,TGTGCCTGGAGTAAGGGACTATATCATATGGACTATGGCTACACCTTC,CAWSKGLYHMDYGYTF
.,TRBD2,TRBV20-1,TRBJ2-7,TGCAGTGCTAGTAGCGGGGGCTCAGGGCGCGAGCAGTACTTC,CSASSGGSGREQYF
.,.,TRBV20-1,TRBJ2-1,TGCAGTCTTGAGGGGAGCTCCTACAATGAGCAGTTCTTC,CSLEGSSYNEQFF
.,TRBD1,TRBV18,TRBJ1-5,TGTGCCAGCTCACCGTTCGTTGGACAGGATAGCAATCAGCCCCAGCATTTT,CASSPFVGQDSNQPQHF
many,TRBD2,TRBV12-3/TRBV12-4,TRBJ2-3,TGTGCCAGCAACCGGCGGGGGGAGGTGACAGATACGCAGTATTTT,CASNRRGEVTDTQYF
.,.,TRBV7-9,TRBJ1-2,TGTGCCAGCAGCTTAGTTTTCCAGGGCCTAGGTCAATATGGCTACACCTTC,CASSLVFQGLGQYGYTF
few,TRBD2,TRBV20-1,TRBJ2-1,TGCAGTGCTAGTAGCGGCGGGGGGTCTTACAATGAGCAGTTCTTC,CSASSGGGSYNEQFF
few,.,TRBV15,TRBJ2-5,TGTGCCACCAGCAACCCCCCACAGACCCAGTACTTC,CATSNPPQTQYF